These 9 T cell receptor beta chains were sequenced from one sample in a study of immune evolution from preneoplasia to lung adenocarcinoma. Assay used: immunoSEQ multiplex PCR; TCRdb lists only in-frame clones, some missing. Here the sample spans some 21,000 clones, roughly 75% being singletons. What was sequenced was FFPE invasive lung adenocarcinoma tissue. These receptors were collected from a person aged 55 to 75 with lung adenocarcinoma.

The rearrangement joins TRBV29-1 to TRBJ1-1; 7 bases agree with TRBD1. Germline CDR1 SQVTM, CDR2 ANQGSEA. The trim removed 5 bases at V and 6 bases at J, leaving 3 bases unmatched. The CDR3 totals 11 residues. CDR3 amino acids: CSVLTGAEAFF. DNA for the CDR3: TGCAGCGTTCTCACAGGGGCTGAAGCTTTCTTT.

This chain joins TRBV28 and TRBJ2-4; 11 bases line up with TRBD2. Germline CDR1 is MDHEN and CDR2 is SYDVKM. The CDR3 loop spans 17 amino acids. V shed 11 bases, J shed 9 bases, and the junction held 21 bases outside the gene matches. The CDR3 loop reads CAGRKTSGNRLWGIQYF. In DNA form, the CDR3 reads TGTGCCGGCCGAAAGACTAGCGGGAATCGTTTATGGGGCATTCAGTACTTC.

The chain employs TRBV5-4 and TRBJ2-7, with D tentatively TRBD2 (5 bases). The germline V gene has CDR1 SGHNT and CDR2 YYREEE (reference sequence). The CDR3 covers 14 residues. Trimming took 4 bases from V and 4 from J, leaving 15 bases between them. The CDR3 spells CASSRGTREYEQYF. CDR3 DNA: TGTGCCAGCAGCCGCGGAACAAGGGAGTACGAGCAGTACTTC. The full variable domain, rest sourced from reference TRBV5-4 and TRBJ2-7, is ETGVTQSPTHLIKTRGQQVTLRCSSQSGHNTVSWYQQALGQGPQFIFQYYREEENGRGNFPPRFSGLQFPNYSSELNVNALELDDSALYLCASSRGTREYEQYFGPGTRLTVT.

This chain uses TRBV4-2 with TRBJ2-7; D call uncertain. Trimming shortened V by 4 bases and J by 0 bases, and 19 bases separated the two germline ends. Germline V gives CDR1 LGHNA, CDR2 YNFKEQ. CDR3 length: 17 residues. CDR3 amino acids: CASSLWDQLSLSYEQYF. The CDR3 coding sequence is TGTGCCAGCAGCCTATGGGATCAGCTCTCCCTCTCCTACGAGCAGTACTTC.

The chain links TRBV6-6 to TRBJ2-6; D is undetermined. Germline CDR1 is MNHNY and CDR2 is SVGAGI (reference sequence). V was pared by 5 bases and J by 3 bases, with 8 bases between. CDR3 length: 14 amino acids. DNA for the CDR3: TGTGCCAGCAGTGCCTCGGGTGGGGCCAACGTCCTGACTTTC. This sequence encodes CASSASGGANVLTF.

The V and J genes are TRBV25-1 and TRBJ2-1, with D possibly being TRBD1 (6 bases). Germline loops: CDR1 MGHDK, CDR2 SYGVNS. Trimming cost V 1 base and J 7 bases, with 14 bases left between them. The CDR3 is 15 amino acids. The CDR3 spells CASSELPGVINEQFF. DNA for the CDR3: TGTGCCAGCAGTGAATTACCAGGGGTAATAAATGAGCAGTTCTTC.

V gene TRBV7-2 combines with J gene TRBJ2-1; D is perhaps TRBD2 (6 bases). The CDR3 is 13 amino acids. V was pared by 2 bases and J by 9 bases, with 11 bases between. Germline loops: CDR1 SGHTA, CDR2 FQGNSA. CDR3 DNA: TGTGCCAGCAGCTTAAACCTAGCGAGTGAGCAGTTCTTC. It translates to CASSLNLASEQFF.

This chain joins TRBV28 and TRBJ2-1, with D uncertain. The V and J ends lost 8 bases and 7 bases respectively, with 12 bases between them. The length of the CDR3 is 12 residues. Germline V gene lookup returns CDR1 MDHEN and CDR2 SYDVKM. DNA of the CDR3: TGTGCCAGCCTCTCGGATAGGAATGAGCAGTTCTTC. Amino acid sequence: CASLSDRNEQFF. Full variable domain (remainder filled in from reference TRBV28 and TRBJ2-1): DVKVTQSSRYLVKRTGEKVFLECVQDMDHENMFWYRQDPGLGLRLIYFSYDVKMKEKGDIPEGYSVSREKKERFSLILESASTNQTSMYLCASLSDRNEQFFGPGTRLTVL.

This chain uses TRBV5-1 with TRBJ1-2; no definite D call. Germline assignment: CDR1 SGHRS and CDR2 YFSETQ. Trimming stripped 4 bases from V and 8 bases from J, with 12 bases between. This CDR3 has 12 residues. This chain's CDR3 is CASSPGYVGYTF. CDR3 bases: TGCGCCAGCAGCCCGGGTTATGTGGGCTACACCTTC.